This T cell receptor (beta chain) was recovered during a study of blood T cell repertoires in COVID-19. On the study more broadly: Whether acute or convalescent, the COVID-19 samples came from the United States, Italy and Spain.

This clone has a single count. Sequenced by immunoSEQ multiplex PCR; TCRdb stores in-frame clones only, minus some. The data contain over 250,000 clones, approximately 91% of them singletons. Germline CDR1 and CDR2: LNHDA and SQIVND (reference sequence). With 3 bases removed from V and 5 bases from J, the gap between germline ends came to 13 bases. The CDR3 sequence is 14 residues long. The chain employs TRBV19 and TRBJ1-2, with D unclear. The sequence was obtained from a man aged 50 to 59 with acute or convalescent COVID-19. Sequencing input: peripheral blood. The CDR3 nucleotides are TGTGCCAGTAGTATCAATCACGGGGAGTATGGCTACACCTTC. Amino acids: CASSINHGEYGYTF.